This is a list of T cell receptor beta chains from one sample in a study of OX40 agonist ivuxolimab in advanced cancers. Libraries were prepared by immunoSEQ multiplex PCR; TCRdb keeps only in-frame clonotypes and omits some of them. The sample records over 85,000 clones, about nine tenths being singletons. The sample in question was CD4+ or CD8+ T cells sorted from blood, obtained in a trial of the OX40 agonist ivuxolimab. The source of these receptors is an adult with an advanced solid tumor such as melanoma, head and neck, liver or kidney cancer. CDR3s include the opening cysteine and the closing phenylalanine or tryptophan. The order of the fields is CDR3 DNA, CDR3 protein, D gene, clone size, J gene, V gene. A D gene is named only where the DNA matches it firmly. Only part of the rows carry a size: once, few, many, or a class if the clone is expanded.

CDR3nt: TGCGCCAGCAGCCAAGAAACGGGACAGGGGGCGGAAAATGAGCAGTTCTTC
CDR3aa: CASSQETGQGAENEQFF
d_gene: TRBD1
abundance: once
j_gene: TRBJ2-1
v_gene: TRBV4-3

CDR3nt: TGTGCCAGCAGCCGACAGGGGGGAAACTCTGGAAACACCATATATTTT
CDR3aa: CASSRQGGNSGNTIYF
d_gene: TRBD1
abundance: -
j_gene: TRBJ1-3
v_gene: TRBV28

CDR3nt: TGTGCCAGCAGGAACCCGCTTCGGGACTATGGCTACACCTTC
CDR3aa: CASRNPLRDYGYTF
d_gene: -
abundance: -
j_gene: TRBJ1-2
v_gene: TRBV2

CDR3nt: TGTGCCAGCAGCTTGCGTAGCGGGAGAGGTGAGCAGTTCTTC
CDR3aa: CASSLRSGRGEQFF
d_gene: TRBD2
abundance: -
j_gene: TRBJ2-1
v_gene: TRBV7-2

CDR3nt: TGTGCCAGTAGTATGCGGGACAGTAATGAAAAACTGTTTTTT
CDR3aa: CASSMRDSNEKLFF
d_gene: TRBD1
abundance: -
j_gene: TRBJ1-4
v_gene: TRBV19

CDR3nt: TGTGCCAGCAGCTTAGATAAGGGACTAGACGAATCCTACGAGCAGTACTTC
CDR3aa: CASSLDKGLDESYEQYF
d_gene: TRBD2
abundance: once
j_gene: TRBJ2-7
v_gene: TRBV7-2

CDR3nt: TGTGCCAGCATATCCGCGGCGGGCACTGAAGCTTTCTTT
CDR3aa: CASISAAGTEAFF
d_gene: -
abundance: -
j_gene: TRBJ1-1
v_gene: TRBV28

CDR3nt: TGTGCCATCAGTCCGGGGAGGGTAGATCAGCCCCAGCATTTT
CDR3aa: CAISPGRVDQPQHF
d_gene: -
abundance: -
j_gene: TRBJ1-5
v_gene: TRBV10-3

CDR3nt: TGTGCCAGCAGCTTGCTTGGGACTAGCGGGACGCGGGAGCAGTTCTTC
CDR3aa: CASSLLGTSGTREQFF
d_gene: TRBD2
abundance: once
j_gene: TRBJ2-1
v_gene: TRBV7-3

CDR3nt: TGTGCCAGCAGTTATGACGGCGGGAGGAGCAATGAGCAGTTCTTC
CDR3aa: CASSYDGGRSNEQFF
d_gene: TRBD2
abundance: once
j_gene: TRBJ2-1
v_gene: TRBV6-6

CDR3nt: TGTGCCAGCAGTTTAAGGCCTACTAACTATGGCTACACCTTC
CDR3aa: CASSLRPTNYGYTF
d_gene: -
abundance: -
j_gene: TRBJ1-2
v_gene: TRBV28

CDR3nt: TGTGCCAGCAGCTTACTATCTAGCGGGAGTTACGAGCAGTACTTC
CDR3aa: CASSLLSSGSYEQYF
d_gene: TRBD2
abundance: -
j_gene: TRBJ2-7
v_gene: TRBV7-2

CDR3nt: TGTGCCAGCAGCTTGGGCCTAGCGGGCTACAATGAGCAGTTCTTC
CDR3aa: CASSLGLAGYNEQFF
d_gene: TRBD2
abundance: -
j_gene: TRBJ2-1
v_gene: TRBV5-5

CDR3nt: TGTGCCAGTACCCCCACCGGGGGCGGAATATACGAGCAGTACTTC
CDR3aa: CASTPTGGGIYEQYF
d_gene: -
abundance: -
j_gene: TRBJ2-7
v_gene: TRBV19

CDR3nt: TGTGCCAGCAGCCCCCGGACAGCCTACAATGAGCAGTTCTTC
CDR3aa: CASSPRTAYNEQFF
d_gene: -
abundance: once
j_gene: TRBJ2-1
v_gene: TRBV11-2

CDR3nt: TGTGCCAGCAGCTCCGGACTAGAAACTGGCGAGCAGTACTTC
CDR3aa: CASSSGLETGEQYF
d_gene: TRBD2
abundance: -
j_gene: TRBJ2-7
v_gene: TRBV7-2

CDR3nt: TGTGCCAGCAGTTCCCTGGGTGGCTACACCTTC
CDR3aa: CASSSLGGYTF
d_gene: -
abundance: -
j_gene: TRBJ1-2
v_gene: TRBV6-5

CDR3nt: TGTGCCAGCAGCCCACCCCAGAGGAGGGAATCACCCCTCCACTTT
CDR3aa: CASSPPQRRESPLHF
d_gene: -
abundance: -
j_gene: TRBJ1-6
v_gene: TRBV7-8

CDR3nt: TGCGCCAGCAGCCAAGTGACCTCGCACTTCATGCTCGATACGCAGTATTTT
CDR3aa: CASSQVTSHFMLDTQYF
d_gene: -
abundance: -
j_gene: TRBJ2-3
v_gene: TRBV4-1

CDR3nt: TGTGCCAGCTCACCACAGGAGGGTAGCGGGAGTAAGGATAATGAGCAGTTCTTC
CDR3aa: CASSPQEGSGSKDNEQFF
d_gene: TRBD2
abundance: -
j_gene: TRBJ2-1
v_gene: TRBV18

CDR3nt: TGTGCCAGCAGTGTGTCAGGGGGCCTCCCTGCAACTAATGAAAAACTGTTTTTT
CDR3aa: CASSVSGGLPATNEKLFF
d_gene: TRBD1
abundance: once
j_gene: TRBJ1-4
v_gene: TRBV25-1

CDR3nt: TGTGCCAGCAGCCCTCGACTAGCGGGAAACGAGCAGTACTTC
CDR3aa: CASSPRLAGNEQYF
d_gene: TRBD2
abundance: -
j_gene: TRBJ2-7
v_gene: TRBV7-2